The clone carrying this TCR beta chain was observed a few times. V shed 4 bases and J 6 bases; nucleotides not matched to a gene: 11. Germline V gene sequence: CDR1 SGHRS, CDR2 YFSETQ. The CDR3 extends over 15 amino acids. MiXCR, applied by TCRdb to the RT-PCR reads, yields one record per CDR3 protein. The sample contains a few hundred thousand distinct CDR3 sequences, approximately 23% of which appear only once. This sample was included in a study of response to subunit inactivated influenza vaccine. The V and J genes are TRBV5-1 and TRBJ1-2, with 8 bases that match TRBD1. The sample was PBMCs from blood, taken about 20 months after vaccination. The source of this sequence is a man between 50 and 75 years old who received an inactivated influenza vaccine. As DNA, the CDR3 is TGCGCCAGCAGCGGTGATATACAGGGGGGGAATGGCTACACCTTC. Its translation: CASSGDIQGGNGYTF.